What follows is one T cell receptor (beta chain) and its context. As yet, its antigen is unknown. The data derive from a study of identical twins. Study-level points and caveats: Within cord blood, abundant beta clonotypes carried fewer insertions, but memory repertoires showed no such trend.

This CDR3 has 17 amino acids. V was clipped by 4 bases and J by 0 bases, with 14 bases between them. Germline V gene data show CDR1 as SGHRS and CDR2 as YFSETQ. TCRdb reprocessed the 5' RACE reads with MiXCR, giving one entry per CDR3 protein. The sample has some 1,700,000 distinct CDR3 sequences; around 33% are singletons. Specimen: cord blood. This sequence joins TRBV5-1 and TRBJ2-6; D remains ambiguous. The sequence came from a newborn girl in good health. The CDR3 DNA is TGCGCCAGCAGCCAGTACACCTTAGTCTCTGGGGCCAACGTCCTGACTTTC. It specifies CASSQYTLVSGANVLTF.